These 8 T cell receptor beta chains were sequenced from one sample in a study of T cell responses to AZD1222 COVID-19 vaccine (dated by TCRdb to about 2021). This specimen's time point label, per the study, means: baseline before first vaccination. The library was obtained by the immunoSEQ multiplex PCR assay. TCRdb limited this immuneACCESS table to in-frame rearrangements with V and J called. A share of clones is missing; checked studies link under half to unresolved V genes, and the rest is unexplained. The sample table contains tens of thousands of clones; only one count was recorded for 75% to 90% of them. Jointly, the top ten make up around 16% of the sample. Specimen: peripheral blood, collected on day 0 of AZD1222 vaccination. Receptors originate from an adult in good health.

This chain links TRBV29-1 with TRBJ2-7; D is possibly TRBD2 (5 bases). CDR1 is SQVTM and CDR2 is ANQGSEA in the germline V gene. V lost 2 bases and J 6 bases, leaving 20 bases between the germline ends. The CDR3 runs 15 residues. The CDR3 nucleotides read TGCAGCGTTGAAACGGGAAACAAAGTGATGGGCGAGCAGTACTTC. This codes for CSVETGNKVMGEQYF.

The rearrangement joins TRBV5-4 to TRBJ1-4, with D unresolved. V was trimmed by 0 bases and J by 1 base, leaving 4 bases between them. In germline, CDR1 is SGHNT, CDR2 YYREEE (reference sequence). The CDR3 is 14 residues long. The CDR3 loop reads CASSLGETNEKLFF. The DNA for the CDR3 is TGTGCCAGCAGCTTGGGGGAAACTAATGAAAAACTGTTTTTT.

The genes are TRBV29-1 and TRBJ2-1; D is undetermined. The CDR3 contains 14 residues. Germline V gives CDR1 SQVTM, CDR2 ANQGSEA. V was pared by 7 bases and J by 12 bases, with 25 bases between. The CDR3 loop is CSAPTYLGRQGQFF. CDR3 bases: TGCAGCGCACCCACCTATCTGGGCCGACAAGGGCAGTTCTTC.

The rearrangement links TRBV6-4 to TRBJ2-2, with 8 bases identical to TRBD2. This CDR3 has 15 amino acids. Per germline, CDR1 MRHNA and CDR2 SNTAGT. After removal of 0 bases from V and 3 bases from J, the junction contained 0 bases not matched to a gene. The CDR3 bases are TGTGCCAGCAGTGACTCAGCGGGGGACACCGGGGAGCTGTTTTTT. Translated, it gives CASSDSAGDTGELFF.

V usage is TRBV4-1 and J usage is TRBJ1-4; D ambiguous. Germline-derived CDR1 and CDR2 are MGHRA and YSYEKL. The CDR3 consists of 17 residues. V dropped 4 bases and J dropped 0 bases, with 15 bases sitting between them. The CDR3 sequence: CASSREVRLATNEKLFF. In nucleotides, the CDR3 is TGCGCCAGCAGCCGAGAGGTGAGGCTTGCAACTAATGAAAAACTGTTTTTT.

The V gene is TRBV13, the J gene TRBJ2-2, with D perhaps matching TRBD2 (6 bases). CDR3 length: 16 amino acids. CDR1 and CDR2 (germline): PRHDT, FYEKMQ (reference sequence). V lost 2 bases to trimming and J lost 6 bases, with 16 bases between them. The CDR3 nucleotides read TGTGCCAGCAGCTTACGGGGCGGAGGGCCCCCCGGGGAGCTGTTTTTT. Translating gives CASSLRGGGPPGELFF.

The chain combines TRBV7-8 with TRBJ2-7, with TRBD1 as a possible D gene (5 bases). V lost 5 bases and J 5 bases, leaving 7 bases between the germline ends. Germline CDR1 is SGHVS and CDR2 is FQNEAQ. The CDR3 runs to 11 residues. The CDR3 sequence: CASSPRDEQYF. The CDR3 DNA sequence: TGTGCCAGCAGCCCCAGGGACGAGCAGTACTTC.

The genes are TRBV6-5 and TRBJ1-5, with D tentatively TRBD1 (5 bases). Per germline, CDR1 MNHEY and CDR2 SVGAGI. Trimming removed 7 bases at V and 1 base at J, with 11 bases between. The CDR3 is made up of 14 amino acids. CDR3 DNA sequence: TGTGCCAGCACAGACAGCTTCAGCAATCAGCCCCAGCATTTT. Translated: CASTDSFSNQPQHF.